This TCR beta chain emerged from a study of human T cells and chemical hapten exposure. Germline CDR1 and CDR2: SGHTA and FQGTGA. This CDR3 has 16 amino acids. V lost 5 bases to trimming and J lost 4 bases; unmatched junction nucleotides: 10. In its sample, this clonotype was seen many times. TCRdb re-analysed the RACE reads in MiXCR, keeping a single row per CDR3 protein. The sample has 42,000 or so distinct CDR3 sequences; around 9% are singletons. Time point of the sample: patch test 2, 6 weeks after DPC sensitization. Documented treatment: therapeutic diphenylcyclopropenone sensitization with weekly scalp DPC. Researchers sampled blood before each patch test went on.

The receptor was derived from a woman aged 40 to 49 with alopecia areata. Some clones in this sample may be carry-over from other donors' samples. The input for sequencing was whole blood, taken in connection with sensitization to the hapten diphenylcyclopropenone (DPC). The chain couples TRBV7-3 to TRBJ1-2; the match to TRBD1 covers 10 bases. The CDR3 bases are TGTGCCAGCAGCCGGGACAGGGGAAGTACTTCCTATGGCTACACCTTC. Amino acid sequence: CASSRDRGSTSYGYTF.